These 30 T cell receptor beta chains were all obtained from the same sample, sequenced in a study of shared clonotypes between healthy human individuals. CD45RO-negative, CCR7-positively selected cells formed the naive CD8 fraction, excluding terminally differentiated effector memory CD45RA+ cells. Method: immunoSEQ multiplex PCR; TCRdb's copy keeps in-frame clones and lacks some. Altogether more than 550,000 clones are present, about 92% being singletons, with the ten largest covering approximately 24%. Sequencing input: naive CD8+ T cells sorted from blood. These TCRs come from a man younger than 40 in good health.

The V gene is TRBV2, the J gene TRBJ1-2, with D maybe TRBD1 (5 bases). The CDR3 length is 15 residues. Per the germline V gene, CDR1 is SNHLY and CDR2 is FYNNEI. Trimming pared 4 bases from V and 0 bases from J, leaving 12 bases between. CDR3 in DNA: TGTGCCAGCAGTGGGCCGGGGGGAGCTAACTATGGCTACACCTTC. Protein: CASSGPGGANYGYTF.

The V gene is TRBV6-6, the J gene TRBJ2-3; 11 bases align to TRBD2. The CDR3 consists of 16 residues. Germline assignment: CDR1 MNHNY and CDR2 SVGAGI (reference sequence). After removal of 4 bases from V and 7 bases from J, the junction contained 10 bases not matched to a gene. The CDR3 region has the DNA TGTGCCAGCAGTTTGGGCCTAGCGGGAGGTACGAATACGCAGTATTTT. Translation gives CASSLGLAGGTNTQYF.

This sequence joins TRBV5-6 and TRBJ2-7, with D tentatively TRBD1 (6 bases). The CDR3 contains 14 residues. V gave up 2 bases and J gave up 3 bases, with 12 bases separating them. The germline V gene encodes CDR1 SGHDT and CDR2 YYEEEE. The CDR3 protein is CASSLVAGDYEQYF. CDR3 coding DNA: TGTGCCAGCAGCTTAGTCGCAGGGGACTACGAGCAGTACTTC.

Here the CDR3 reads CASAESGTGYGYTF. The CDR3 DNA is TGTGCTAGTGCCGAATCCGGGACAGGCTATGGCTACACCTTC. This chain connects TRBV12-5 to TRBJ1-2; 8 bases align to TRBD1. The length of the CDR3 is 14 residues. Germline-derived CDR1 and CDR2 are LGHNT and FRNRAP. The J segment lost 4 bases and the V segment lost 7 bases, leaving 8 bases of the junction unmatched.

V and J are TRBV9 and TRBJ1-1; D possibly corresponds to TRBD1 (5 bases). The germline V gene has CDR1 SGDLS and CDR2 YYNGEE. Trimming took off 2 bases at V and 6 bases at J, with 11 bases between the two ends. CDR3 size: 13 residues. CDR3 sequence: CASSVEGSAEAFF. DNA for the CDR3: TGTGCCAGCAGCGTGGAGGGGTCGGCTGAAGCTTTCTTT. The whole variable domain, filled in from reference TRBV9 and TRBJ1-1, reads DSGVTQTPKHLITATGQRVTLRCSPRSGDLSVYWYQQSLDQGLQFLIQYYNGEERAKGNILERFSAQQFPDLHSELNLSSLELGDSALYFCASSVEGSAEAFFGQGTRLTVV.

This clone was recorded only once. V and J are TRBV11-3 and TRBJ2-5; TRBD2 aligns across 14 bases. This CDR3 is built from 16 residues. Germline trimming cut 5 bases from V and 5 bases from J; bases unmatched to any gene: 7. Per germline, CDR1 SGHNT and CDR2 YENEEA. This CDR3 reads CASSTGLAGGVETQYF. CDR3 DNA: TGTGCCAGCAGCACCGGACTAGCGGGAGGAGTGGAGACCCAGTACTTC.

The V gene is TRBV27, the J gene TRBJ2-2, with 7 bases fitting TRBD1. The junction had 9 bases not matched to a gene; V was cut back by 4 bases and J by 1 base. This CDR3 is built from 17 residues. The germline V gene has CDR1 MNHEY and CDR2 SMNVEV (reference sequence). In DNA form, the CDR3 reads TGTGCCAGCAGTTCGGTAATGCGGACAGGGAACACCGGGGAGCTGTTTTTT. Translating gives CASSSVMRTGNTGELFF.

The chain has TRBV2 and TRBJ2-7, with TRBD1 matching over 8 bases. Trimming at V came to 6 bases and at J to 4 bases, leaving 11 bases not matched to a gene. CDR1 and CDR2 (germline): SNHLY, FYNNEI. The CDR3 runs to 15 residues. As DNA, the CDR3 is TGTGCCAGCAGCGCCGGGACAGGTCTCGTGTACGAGCAGTACTTC. This translates into CASSAGTGLVYEQYF.

The chain uses TRBV5-6 and TRBJ2-1; 13 bases map to TRBD2. The junction had 6 bases not matched to a gene; V was cut back by 1 base and J by 8 bases. Germline V CDR1 and CDR2: SGHDT, YYEEEE. This CDR3 spans 16 amino acids. The CDR3 nucleotides read TGTGCCAGCAGCTTGAATGGACTAGCGGGAGTGGATGAGCAGTTCTTC. Translated, it gives CASSLNGLAGVDEQFF.

The gene calls are TRBV5-6 and TRBJ2-7; 9 bases map to TRBD1. V was pared by 0 bases and J by 3 bases, with 4 bases of the junction left unmatched. There are 15 residues in the CDR3. Germline assignment: CDR1 SGHDT and CDR2 YYEEEE. The DNA of the CDR3 is TGTGCCAGCAGCTTGGGTGGGACAGGGTACTACGAGCAGTACTTC. It specifies CASSLGGTGYYEQYF.

V and J are TRBV5-1 and TRBJ1-5, with a tentative D call TRBD1 (5 bases). Trimming left V 4 bases short and J 6 bases short, with 14 bases between. Germline V gives CDR1 SGHRS, CDR2 YFSETQ. The CDR3 contains 14 residues. The CDR3 spells CASSPSLGTQPQHF. The CDR3 nucleotides read TGCGCCAGCAGCCCGAGTTTGGGGACTCAGCCCCAGCATTTT.

In its sample, this clone was seen a few times. J is TRBJ1-2 and V is TRBV5-6; D perhaps matches TRBD1 (6 bases). The germline gives CDR1 SGHDT, CDR2 YYEEEE. V gave up 1 base and J gave up 4 bases, with 11 bases separating them. The CDR3 loop spans 14 amino acids. The CDR3 sequence is CASSLQGQGYGYTF. CDR3 in DNA: TGTGCCAGCAGCTTGCAGGGGCAGGGCTATGGCTACACCTTC.

The chain links TRBV7-9 to TRBJ2-5, with 8 nucleotides matching TRBD2. In germline, CDR1 is SEHNR, CDR2 FQNEAQ (reference sequence). The length of the CDR3 is 15 residues. Unmatched junction bases numbered 9, after V lost 9 bases and J lost 0 bases. The CDR3 sequence is CASIRVAGYQETQYF. The CDR3 DNA reads as TGTGCCAGTATAAGGGTAGCGGGATACCAAGAGACCCAGTACTTC.

This rearrangement joins TRBV5-1 to TRBJ2-7; D might be TRBD1 (6 bases). The CDR3 consists of 16 residues. The ends were cut back, 0 bases at V and 3 bases at J, with 16 bases in the middle. Germline V gives CDR1 SGHRS, CDR2 YFSETQ. Here the CDR3 reads CASSLVPRQDNYEQYF. CDR3 nucleotides: TGCGCCAGCAGCTTGGTTCCGCGACAGGATAACTACGAGCAGTACTTC.

J is TRBJ2-6 and V is TRBV13; the D is unclear. The CDR3 has 17 residues. The V end was cut by 1 base, the J end by 1 base, with 11 bases between. CDR1 and CDR2 (germline): PRHDT, FYEKMQ (reference sequence). DNA of the CDR3: TGTGCCAGCAGCTTAGTTGGCAGAAAGTCTGGGGCCAACGTCCTGACTTTC. Protein product: CASSLVGRKSGANVLTF. Looking up the rest from reference TRBV13 and TRBJ2-6 gives the full variable domain: AAGVIQSPRHLIKEKRETATLKCYPIPRHDTVYWYQQGPGQDPQFLISFYEKMQSDKGSIPDRFSAQQFSDYHSELNMSSLELGDSALYFCASSLVGRKSGANVLTFGAGSRLTVL.

The chain joins TRBV11-3 to TRBJ2-7, with D possibly TRBD1 on 6 matching bases. The length of the CDR3 is 15 residues. Trimming stripped 1 base from V and 5 bases from J, with 15 bases between. The V gene's germline CDR1 is SGHNT and CDR2 YENEEA. The DNA for the CDR3 is TGTGCCAGCAGCTTAGGACAGGACCTAACGGACGAGCAGTACTTC. Protein: CASSLGQDLTDEQYF.

J is TRBJ1-2 and V is TRBV5-1; D remains ambiguous. The length of the CDR3 is 15 residues. CDR1 and CDR2 from the germline V gene are SGHRS and YFSETQ. Trimming shortened V by 4 bases and J by 6 bases, and 19 bases separated the two germline ends. CDR3 coding DNA: TGCGCCAGCAGCCGATATTTGGGCTCGTCGGATGGCTACACCTTC. As protein: CASSRYLGSSDGYTF.

V usage is TRBV29-1 and J usage is TRBJ2-1; D is unclear. V dropped 2 bases and J dropped 5 bases, with 7 bases sitting between them. The CDR3 has 12 residues. Germline loops: CDR1 SQVTM, CDR2 ANQGSEA. The CDR3 nucleotides read TGCAGCGTTGAATTGCAGCACAATGAGCAGTTCTTC. Its protein is CSVELQHNEQFF.

The CDR3 region has the DNA TGTGCCAGCAGAAGACTAGCGGGAGATGATACGCAGTATTTT. This encodes CASRRLAGDDTQYF. The gene calls are TRBV6-5 and TRBJ2-3, with 12 bases that match TRBD2. Germline CDR1 is MNHEY and CDR2 is SVGAGI. The CDR3 is 14 amino acids. V dropped 6 bases and J dropped 6; count of bases not matched to a gene: 4.

The chain has TRBV25-1 and TRBJ2-1; maybe TRBD1 (7 bases). CDR1 is MGHDK, CDR2 SYGVNS, per germline. The CDR3 extends over 14 amino acids. Trimming left V 3 bases short and J 9 bases short, with 15 bases between. For the CDR3, the DNA is TGTGCCAGCAGTGACCGACAGGGAGGTAGTGAGCAGTTCTTC. It specifies CASSDRQGGSEQFF.

This clone came up once. The chain employs TRBV14 and TRBJ2-3; D call uncertain. The CDR3 totals 15 residues. With 0 bases removed from V and 2 bases from J, the gap between germline ends came to 9 bases. The germline gives CDR1 SGHDN, CDR2 FVKESK. CDR3 protein: CASSQELLHTDTQYF. The CDR3 DNA sequence: TGTGCCAGCAGCCAAGAGCTACTCCACACAGATACGCAGTATTTT.

This chain joins TRBV27 and TRBJ1-2; tentative D call: TRBD1 (5 bases). This CDR3 region has 14 residues. Deletions cut 6 bases from V and 0 bases from J, with 11 bases between. The germline V gene encodes CDR1 MNHEY and CDR2 SMNVEV (reference sequence). CDR3 in amino acids: CASRTGPSNYGYTF. CDR3 nucleotides: TGTGCCAGCAGAACAGGCCCATCTAACTATGGCTACACCTTC.

The chain is built from TRBV27 and TRBJ2-1; 10 nucleotides match TRBD2. The CDR3 loop spans 18 amino acids. Per the germline V gene, CDR1 is MNHEY and CDR2 is SMNVEV (reference sequence). V lost 5 bases, J lost 2 bases, and 12 bases stayed unmatched. For the CDR3, the DNA is TGTGCCAGCAGTACCACAACGTCCGGGACTAGCGCCTACAATGAGCAGTTCTTC. Translated, it gives CASSTTTSGTSAYNEQFF.

The chain joins TRBV4-3 to TRBJ1-1; 7 bases fit TRBD1. CDR1 is LGHNA and CDR2 is YSLEER in the germline V gene. J gave up 0 bases and V 4 bases, and 2 bases lay outside the gene matches. The CDR3 is made up of 14 amino acids. CDR3: CASSPGTVNTEAFF. The CDR3 DNA is TGCGCCAGCAGCCCAGGGACAGTGAACACTGAAGCTTTCTTT.

The V gene is TRBV4-1, the J gene TRBJ2-1, with 9 bases matching TRBD1. The CDR3 has 15 residues. V was pared by 3 bases and J by 4 bases, with 4 bases of the junction left unmatched. CDR1 and CDR2 from the germline V gene are MGHRA and YSYEKL. In DNA, the CDR3 is TGCGCCAGCAGCCAGACAGGGGGTGCTTACAATGAGCAGTTCTTC. It yields the protein CASSQTGGAYNEQFF.

This chain's CDR3 is CATRYTDRTQETQYF. Here the CDR3 DNA reads TGTGCCACCAGGTACACGGACAGGACACAAGAGACCCAGTACTTC. The chain recombines TRBV28 with TRBJ2-5, with 7 bases identical to TRBD1. This CDR3 comprises 15 residues. The J segment lost 2 bases and the V segment lost 10 bases, leaving 13 bases of the junction unmatched. Looked up from germline, CDR1 is MDHEN and CDR2 is SYDVKM.

In the case of this clone: At one end, the junction sequence differs from germline, possibly due to a read error. The chain has TRBV4-3 and TRBJ2-1; D perhaps matches TRBD1 (6 bases). Per germline, CDR1 LGHNA and CDR2 YSLEER. The CDR3 is 19 residues long. Here the CDR3 reads CASRQEVTSDRPTYNEQFF. The CDR3 DNA follows: TGCGCCAGCAGACAAGAAGTAACCTCGGACAGACCCACCTACAATGAGCAGTTCTTC.

This clone was recorded once. V is TRBV13 and J is TRBJ2-3, with 8 positions matching TRBD2. Germline CDR1 and CDR2: PRHDT and FYEKMQ (reference sequence). V lost 4 bases, J lost 3 bases, and 9 bases stayed unmatched. The CDR3 sequence is 16 residues long. The DNA for the CDR3 is TGTGCCAGCAGCTACAAAGCGGGAGAGGTAACAGATACGCAGTATTTT. This encodes CASSYKAGEVTDTQYF.

The chain has TRBV30 and TRBJ2-5, with TRBD1 identical over 12 bases. Germline V gives CDR1 GTSNPN, CDR2 SVGIG (reference sequence). V was pared by 4 bases and J by 5 bases, with 8 bases of the junction left unmatched. This CDR3 spans 15 amino acids. The CDR3 is CAWNTGTGGMETQYF. CDR3 bases: TGTGCCTGGAACACCGGGACAGGGGGCATGGAGACCCAGTACTTC.

CDR3 region: CASSFGHAGSYEQYF. CDR3 coding DNA: TGTGCCAGCAGCTTCGGTCACGCCGGCTCCTACGAGCAGTACTTC. The chain couples TRBV7-9 to TRBJ2-7; D gene uncertain. The V and J ends lost 3 bases and 0 bases respectively, with 12 bases between them. The CDR3 covers 15 residues. CDR1 and CDR2 from the germline V gene are SEHNR and FQNEAQ (reference sequence).